Following are 8 T cell receptor beta chains from one sample sequenced in a study of vaccination effects on CD4 cells after COVID-19. Their target antigens are unknown. Antigen-specific CD4+ T cells were expanded with viral peptide pools in the ViraFEST assay before sequencing. With more than 9 days of culture completed, CD4+ T cells were isolated. TCRdb's table, derived via immunoSEQ multiplex PCR, lists solely in-frame clones and lacks some. The profile covers tens of thousands of clones, with roughly 76% appearing a single time and about 2.4% taken by the ten largest. Here the sequenced sample was CD4+ T cells from PBMCs cultured with HCoV-229E spike peptides, taken before COVID-19 vaccination. These receptors came from a human donor who received a COVID-19 vaccine.

This chain links TRBV7-8 with TRBJ1-5, with a possible D match to TRBD1 (6 bases). Trimming removed 3 bases from V and 6 bases from J, with 12 bases in between. This CDR3 spans 14 amino acids. Germline loops: CDR1 SGHVS, CDR2 FQNEAQ. CDR3 amino acids: CASSLGQGTQPQHF. The CDR3 DNA is TGTGCCAGCAGCTTGGGTCAGGGGACTCAGCCCCAGCATTTT.

V is TRBV6-1 and J is TRBJ1-3; tentatively, D is TRBD1 (5 bases). The CDR3 loop spans 16 amino acids. V was clipped by 4 bases and J by 2 bases, with 15 bases between them. The germline CDR1 and CDR2 sequences are MNHNS and SASEGT. CDR3 in DNA: TGTGCCAGCAGTGGACATCAGGGTGTCGCTGGAAACACCATATATTTT. It specifies CASSGHQGVAGNTIYF.

This clone was counted once. The junction does not match germline at one end; this may be a read error. The chain recombines TRBV12-5 with TRBJ1-4; D perhaps matches TRBD1 (5 bases). Per germline, CDR1 LGHNT and CDR2 FRNRAP. The CDR3 length is 14 residues. The DNA of the CDR3 is TGTGCTAGTGGCTTGGATCGGGGGTTTGGGAAACTGTTTTTT. Amino acid sequence: CASGLDRGFGKLFF.

The V and J genes are TRBV3-1 (or the pseudogene TRBV3-2) and TRBJ2-5; 12 bases agree with TRBD2. In germline, CDR1 is LGHDT, CDR2 YNNKEL (reference sequence). With 0 bases clipped from V and 3 bases from J, the junction kept 11 bases outside the gene matches. The CDR3 is 19 residues long. For the CDR3, the DNA is TGTGCCAGCAGCCAAGAACTAGCGGGGGGCCCAAACGTAAAAGAGACCCAGTACTTC. Translated: CASSQELAGGPNVKETQYF.

The chain is built from TRBV9 and TRBJ2-5; D is undetermined. The CDR3 sequence is 14 residues long. CDR1 and CDR2 (germline): SGDLS, YYNGEE. V lost 2 bases and J 2 bases, leaving 10 bases between the germline ends. DNA of the CDR3: TGTGCCAGCAGCGTGGGCTACCTTCAAGAGACCCAGTACTTC. Translation gives CASSVGYLQETQYF. The full variable domain, with the rest looked up from reference TRBV9 and TRBJ2-5, is DSGVTQTPKHLITATGQRVTLRCSPRSGDLSVYWYQQSLDQGLQFLIQYYNGEERAKGNILERFSAQQFPDLHSELNLSSLELGDSALYFCASSVGYLQETQYFGPGTRLLVL.

This sequence joins TRBV12-3 or TRBV12-4 and TRBJ2-5; TRBD2 is a possible D gene (5 bases). This CDR3 has 13 amino acids. V gave up 5 bases and J gave up 7 bases, with 14 bases separating them. CDR3 residues: CASSPLRAGTQYF. CDR3 nucleotides: TGTGCCAGCAGTCCTCTGAGGGCGGGGACCCAGTACTTC.

This sequence joins TRBV3-1 (or the pseudogene TRBV3-2) and TRBJ1-6; 7 nucleotides match TRBD1. The CDR3 runs 19 residues. The trim removed 4 bases at V and 6 bases at J, leaving 18 bases unmatched. Germline V CDR1 and CDR2: LGHDT, YNNKEL (reference sequence). CDR3: CASSPRGLEGAGGNSPLHF. Here the CDR3 DNA reads TGTGCCAGCAGCCCCCGCGGGTTGGAGGGGGCCGGTGGTAATTCACCCCTCCACTTT.

The chain is built from TRBV7-3 and TRBJ2-3, with D unclear. CDR3 length: 13 amino acids. Germline CDR1 and CDR2: SGHTA and FQGTGA. Trimming removed 2 bases at V and 4 bases at J, with 7 bases between. The chain's CDR3 is CASSLALADTQYF. CDR3 sequence (DNA): TGTGCCAGCAGCTTAGCCCTTGCAGATACGCAGTATTTT.